Included here is one T cell receptor beta chain sequence, with context. Its antigen is undetermined. The data were taken from a study of T cell repertoires in cytomegalovirus infection. Study-level points and caveats: Summed frequency of public TCR beta families distinguished CMV carriers with the relevant HLA. Ex vivo responses were dominated by HLA-C-restricted CMV-specific TCR beta clonotypes.

One entry per CDR3 protein results from TCRdb running MiXCR on the reads. In the table there are around 550,000 distinct CDR3 sequences, approximately 25% of which are singletons. The CDR3 loop spans 15 amino acids. Trimming cost V 8 bases and J 9 bases; bases outside gene matches: 18. The germline V gene has CDR1 MNHNY and CDR2 SVGAGI (reference sequence). This TCR derives from a human donor in good health (CMV status not recorded). Some clones in this sample may be carry-over from other donors' samples. Sequencing used PBMCs. This chain connects TRBV6-6 to TRBJ2-7; 8 bases are a match to TRBD1. In nucleotides, the CDR3 is TGTGCCAGCGGCAATTCCCGGGACAGGACCTTCAGGCAGTACTTC. This encodes CASGNSRDRTFRQYF.